These T cell receptor beta chains were read from a single sample in a study of blood T cell repertoires in COVID-19. Assay used: immunoSEQ multiplex PCR; TCRdb lists only in-frame clones, some missing. The sample yields fewer than 120,000 clones, approximately 70% seen once. The source material was peripheral blood. The receptors were sampled from a woman aged 55-69 years with acute or convalescent COVID-19. The CDR3 runs from the conserved cysteine through the conserved F or W. The D gene is left open where the match is weak. Clone size, where shown, is once, few, many, or a class for clones that have expanded.

size: .
J: TRBJ2-2
D: .
length: 18
V: TRBV24-1
DNA: TGTGCCACCAGTGATTTGCAAGCCGGTTACGAGAACACCGGGGAGCTGTTTTTT
CDR3: CATSDLQAGYENTGELFF

size: .
J: TRBJ1-5
D: .
length: 13
V: TRBV19
DNA: TGTGCCAGTAGTCCAGGGGTCAATCAGCCCCAGCATTTT
CDR3: CASSPGVNQPQHF

size: .
J: TRBJ2-6
D: .
length: 15
V: TRBV3-1/TRBV3-2
DNA: TGTGCCAGCACCTCAAAGGGGTCTGGGGCCAACGTCCTGACTTTC
CDR3: CASTSKGSGANVLTF

size: .
J: TRBJ1-5
D: TRBD1
length: 12
V: TRBV12-3/TRBV12-4
DNA: TGTGCCACCCGACAGGGGAATCAGCCCCAGCATTTT
CDR3: CATRQGNQPQHF

size: .
J: TRBJ2-7
D: TRBD1
length: 16
V: TRBV3-1/TRBV3-2
DNA: TGTGCCAGCCGGGACAGGGGACCCCCCTCTTCGGATGAGCAGTACTTC
CDR3: CASRDRGPPSSDEQYF

size: .
J: TRBJ1-3
D: TRBD1
length: 15
V: TRBV6-5
DNA: TGTGCCAGCAGTTACTCCCCCAGGGGGAGTAACACCATATATTTT
CDR3: CASSYSPRGSNTIYF

size: .
J: TRBJ1-1
D: TRBD1
length: 15
V: TRBV5-1
DNA: TGCGCCAGCAGCGCCGGGACAGGGTTGAACACTGAAGCTTTCTTT
CDR3: CASSAGTGLNTEAFF

size: .
J: TRBJ1-5
D: .
length: 16
V: TRBV7-8
DNA: TGTGCCAGCAGGGAGGGAAGGGGGGGCAGCAATCAGCCCCAGCATTTT
CDR3: CASREGRGGSNQPQHF

size: once
J: TRBJ1-1
D: .
length: 16
V: TRBV7-8
DNA: TGTGCCAGCAGCTTAGCTTTTTGGGAGACGGACACTGAAGCTTTCTTT
CDR3: CASSLAFWETDTEAFF

size: once
J: TRBJ1-2
D: .
length: 15
V: TRBV2
DNA: TGTGCCAGCAATCGTGGCCCTTCTTCTAACTATGGCTACACCTTC
CDR3: CASNRGPSSNYGYTF

size: few
J: TRBJ2-6
D: .
length: 13
V: TRBV9
DNA: TGTGCCAGCAGCGTCACAGGGGCCAACGTCCTGACTTTC
CDR3: CASSVTGANVLTF

size: once
J: TRBJ1-2
D: TRBD1
length: 16
V: TRBV10-3
DNA: TGTGCCATCAGCCCCATAGGAGCGGACAGGGGGCAAGGCTACACCTTC
CDR3: CAISPIGADRGQGYTF

size: .
J: TRBJ2-7
D: .
length: 15
V: TRBV23-1
DNA: TGCGCCAGCAGTCAATCGTCAGGGCTCGCCTACGAGCAGTACTTC
CDR3: CASSQSSGLAYEQYF

size: .
J: TRBJ1-2
D: .
length: 13
V: TRBV12-3/TRBV12-4
DNA: TGTGCCAGCAGTGTGGCGGGGACCCGAGGCTACACCTTC
CDR3: CASSVAGTRGYTF

size: once
J: TRBJ1-2
D: .
length: 14
V: TRBV5-6
DNA: TGTGCCAGCAGCTTGGCCCGACAGACTTTTGGCTACACCTTC
CDR3: CASSLARQTFGYTF

size: .
J: TRBJ2-7
D: .
length: 12
V: TRBV6-6
DNA: TGTGCCAGCAGTGCAGGCTCCTACGAGCAGTACTTC
CDR3: CASSAGSYEQYF

size: .
J: TRBJ2-5
D: .
length: 13
V: TRBV29-1
DNA: TGCAGCGTTGAAGGGACAATTGGTGAGACCCAGTACTTC
CDR3: CSVEGTIGETQYF

size: few
J: TRBJ1-5
D: .
length: 13
V: TRBV15
DNA: TGTGCCACCAGCTCCGGTCCCGGGGGGCCCCAGCATTTT
CDR3: CATSSGPGGPQHF

size: .
J: TRBJ1-2
D: TRBD1
length: 13
V: TRBV5-4
DNA: TGTGCCAGCAGCCTGGACAGGGCCTATGGCTACACCTTC
CDR3: CASSLDRAYGYTF

size: .
J: TRBJ2-7
D: TRBD1
length: 15
V: TRBV28
DNA: TGTGCCAGCAGTTCATGGGACAGAAGCTCCTACGAGCAGTACTTC
CDR3: CASSSWDRSSYEQYF

size: few
J: TRBJ2-7
D: TRBD1
length: 17
V: TRBV19
DNA: TGTGCCAGTAGTCCGGACAGGGCCCGAGGACTACGCAGCGGGCAGTACTTC
CDR3: CASSPDRARGLRSGQYF

size: once
J: TRBJ2-1
D: .
length: 14
V: TRBV10-2
DNA: TGCGCCAGCGGCCGGGAGCTCCAATACAATGAGCAGTTCTTC
CDR3: CASGRELQYNEQFF

size: .
J: TRBJ1-2
D: .
length: 13
V: TRBV6-5
DNA: TGTGCCAGCAGTTACGGGACATCTTGGGGCTACACCTTC
CDR3: CASSYGTSWGYTF

size: .
J: TRBJ1-5
D: .
length: 18
V: TRBV19
DNA: TGTGCCAGTAGTATCTCCACTCGCGGGCTCAATAGCAATCAGCCCCAGCATTTT
CDR3: CASSISTRGLNSNQPQHF

size: .
J: TRBJ1-1
D: .
length: 13
V: TRBV7-7
DNA: TGTGCCAGCAGCTTAGGGGGGGACACTGAAGCTTTCTTT
CDR3: CASSLGGDTEAFF

size: .
J: TRBJ1-2
D: .
length: 13
V: TRBV7-9
DNA: TGTGCCAGCAGCCCGACAGCACCCTATGGCTACACCTTC
CDR3: CASSPTAPYGYTF

size: .
J: TRBJ2-1
D: .
length: 15
V: TRBV5-1
DNA: TGCGCCAGCAGCCGGGATATTAGCTCCTACAATGAGCAGTTCTTC
CDR3: CASSRDISSYNEQFF

size: few
J: TRBJ1-6
D: .
length: 16
V: TRBV4-1
DNA: TGCGCCAGCAGCCAAGTAGAAGGGGAGGTTAGGTCACCCCTCCACTTT
CDR3: CASSQVEGEVRSPLHF

size: .
J: TRBJ1-1
D: TRBD1
length: 14
V: TRBV7-3
DNA: TGTGCCAGCAGCCCTTCCGGACAGGACACTGAAGCTTTCTTT
CDR3: CASSPSGQDTEAFF

size: .
J: TRBJ2-5
D: TRBD1
length: 14
V: TRBV25-1
DNA: TGTGCCAGCAGTCGACAGGGGTGGCAAGAGACCCAGTACTTC
CDR3: CASSRQGWQETQYF

size: few
J: TRBJ2-2
D: .
length: 16
V: TRBV3-1/TRBV3-2
DNA: TGTGCCAGCAGCCAAGAAGCAAAAGCGCGAACCGGGGAGCTGTTTTTT
CDR3: CASSQEAKARTGELFF

size: once
J: TRBJ2-5
D: .
length: 15
V: TRBV25-1
DNA: TGTGCCAGCAGTGTTGCGTGGGCACCTGCAGAGACCCAGTACTTC
CDR3: CASSVAWAPAETQYF

size: .
J: TRBJ1-1
D: .
length: 15
V: TRBV28
DNA: TGTGCCAGCAGTTTAGGGGGGGAGGGTGGCACTGAAGCTTTCTTT
CDR3: CASSLGGEGGTEAFF

size: .
J: TRBJ1-1
D: TRBD1
length: 13
V: TRBV27
DNA: TGTGCCAGCAGTCTTTACAGGGGCACTGAAGCTTTCTTT
CDR3: CASSLYRGTEAFF

size: .
J: TRBJ1-5
D: .
length: 19
V: TRBV21-1
DNA: TGTGCCAGCAGCCAACCGGGACATTCGTCCGCGCCTAACAATCAGCCCCAGCATTTT
CDR3: CASSQPGHSSAPNNQPQHF

size: .
J: TRBJ1-1
D: TRBD1
length: 15
V: TRBV12-5
DNA: TGTGCTAGTGGTTTAGGGCAGGGGGTGCGTACTGAAGCTTTCTTT
CDR3: CASGLGQGVRTEAFF

size: .
J: TRBJ1-1
D: .
length: 13
V: TRBV5-1
DNA: TGCGCCAGCAGCTTCCAACAGGGCACTGAAGCTTTCTTT
CDR3: CASSFQQGTEAFF

size: .
J: TRBJ1-6
D: .
length: 13
V: TRBV2
DNA: TGTGCCAGCAGTGGGACACCGAATTCACCCCTCCACTTT
CDR3: CASSGTPNSPLHF

size: .
J: TRBJ2-7
D: TRBD2
length: 15
V: TRBV18
DNA: TGTGCCAGCTCACCGAGGACTAGCGAATACTACGAGCAGTACTTC
CDR3: CASSPRTSEYYEQYF

size: .
J: TRBJ1-2
D: .
length: 11
V: TRBV20-1
DNA: TGCAGTGCTGAGACTCTACAAGGCTACACCTTC
CDR3: CSAETLQGYTF

size: .
J: TRBJ2-3
D: TRBD1
length: 15
V: TRBV4-1
DNA: TGCGCCAGCAGCCCCCGGACAGGGAGTTCGGATACGCAGTATTTT
CDR3: CASSPRTGSSDTQYF

size: .
J: TRBJ1-2
D: .
length: 12
V: TRBV28
DNA: TGTGCCAGCGCGAGGGAAATCTATGGCTACACCTTC
CDR3: CASAREIYGYTF

size: .
J: TRBJ1-1
D: TRBD1
length: 14
V: TRBV10-3
DNA: TGTGCCATCAGTGTCGGACAGGATTTCTCTGAAGCTTTCTTT
CDR3: CAISVGQDFSEAFF

size: .
J: TRBJ2-3
D: TRBD2
length: 16
V: TRBV5-1
DNA: TGCGCCAGCAGCCAGGCCCGAGCGGGGGGGACAGATACGCAGTATTTT
CDR3: CASSQARAGGTDTQYF

size: .
J: TRBJ1-5
D: .
length: 14
V: TRBV25-1
DNA: TGTGCCAGCAGCACCCCCGGGACTGATCAGCCCCAGCATTTT
CDR3: CASSTPGTDQPQHF

size: .
J: TRBJ2-3
D: .
length: 15
V: TRBV28
DNA: TGTGCCAGCAGTCCCCACAGGGTGGTTACAGATACGCAGTATTTT
CDR3: CASSPHRVVTDTQYF

size: .
J: TRBJ1-6
D: .
length: 16
V: TRBV27
DNA: TGTGCCAGCAGTTTAGGGCAGGGGCTTGGCTATTCACCCCTCCACTTT
CDR3: CASSLGQGLGYSPLHF